This T cell receptor (beta chain) was sequenced for a study of T cell responses to AZD1222 COVID-19 vaccine. General observations from the study: Repertoire sampling occurred only after the peak T cell response.

Concerning this clone: Its specificity is unknown.

This table comes from immunoSEQ multiplex PCR, and its TCRdb copy is limited to in-frame clones, with some not included. The data hold about 120,000 clones, with 92% observed a single time. The clonotype was recovered from an adult in good health. This specimen was peripheral blood, taken on day 0 of AZD1222 vaccination.

This CDR3 is CASSTIRGSHYGYTF. The CDR3 DNA reads as TGTGCCAGCAGCACAATTAGGGGCTCACACTATGGCTACACCTTC. This chain uses TRBV6-1 with TRBJ1-2; possibly TRBD1 for D (5 bases). The germline gives CDR1 MNHNS, CDR2 SASEGT. V lost 6 bases and J 3 bases, leaving 17 bases between the germline ends. The CDR3 covers 15 residues.